This T cell receptor (beta chain) was identified during a study of cytomegalovirus exposure and HLA in healthy donors. Whole-study results and caveats: One variant, a missense change in DCLRE1C, was linked in a later analysis to TCR beta V- and J-gene trimming. Previously analyzed data showed that most TCR beta V segments were productive at a frequency of about 87% or about 30%. Most TCR sequences were seen very rarely across donors, but some public TCRs occurred in many. TCR beta sequences reportedly predicted the HLA-A and HLA-B alleles of most subjects accurately.

Trimming cost V 0 bases and J 6 bases; bases outside gene matches: 5. The germline CDR1 and CDR2 sequences are SGHTA and FQGNSA. The CDR3 has 14 residues. A word on this clone: Its antigen is still unknown.

PCR primers comprised 60 Vbeta and 13 Jbeta primers. Profiling relied on immunoSEQ multiplex PCR, and the TCRdb table lists in-frame clones only, not all of them. The data show 120,000 to 150,000 clones, with 70% to 80% seen just once and about 6.8% held by the top ten. The rearrangement joins TRBV7-2 to TRBJ2-7; the match to TRBD1 covers 7 bases. The TCR originated in a woman in her 40s in good health and CMV-seropositive. Input material: PBMCs. The CDR3 DNA sequence: TGTGCCAGCAGCTTAGCCATGACAGGGCTCGAGCAGTACTTC. Amino acids: CASSLAMTGLEQYF.